The 8 T cell receptor beta chains given below trace back to one sample, sequenced in a study of Ad26.COV2.S vaccination and SARS-CoV-2 variants. Specified treatment: 15 to 20 received Ad26.COV2.S at low or high dose, single or two shots; roughly 5 received placebo; per-sample allocation not given. Sampling was performed 63 days after the first vaccine or placebo injection. The protocol was immunoSEQ multiplex PCR, while the TCRdb copy is restricted to in-frame clones and leaves out a portion. Of roughly 680,000 clones listed, 80% to 90% were seen once; the top ten hold over 1.3%. This specimen was peripheral blood, taken in a trial of Ad26.COV2.S vaccine versus placebo. These receptors came from a person aged 18-60 years who received the Ad26.COV2.S COVID-19 vaccine or a placebo.

This clone appeared once. This chain connects TRBV19 to TRBJ1-5; 9 positions match TRBD1. The CDR3 has 15 amino acids. CDR1 and CDR2 from the germline V gene are LNHDA and SQIVND (reference sequence). The J segment lost 2 bases and the V segment lost 4 bases, leaving 3 bases of the junction unmatched. The CDR3 DNA is TGTGCCAGTAGTAACACAGGGGGCGGCAATCAGCCCCAGCATTTT. It is translated as CASSNTGGGNQPQHF.

CDR3 sequence: CASSQSLGEGQETQYF. CDR3 coding DNA: TGTGCCAGCAGCCAAAGCTTGGGGGAGGGCCAAGAGACCCAGTACTTC. This chain joins TRBV3-1 (or the pseudogene TRBV3-2) and TRBJ2-5, with TRBD2 matching over 7 bases. V dropped 2 bases and J dropped 1; count of bases not matched to a gene: 7. The CDR3 totals 16 residues. Germline V lookup: CDR1 LGHDT, CDR2 YNNKEL (reference sequence).

This rearrangement joins TRBV30 to TRBJ1-2; D may be TRBD1 (5 bases). The CDR3 has 15 residues. CDR1 GTSNPN and CDR2 SVGIG come from the germline V gene (reference sequence). The CDR3 region has the DNA TGTGGGTGTATTGCGAATGTAGGGACCTTGGGCGGCTACACCTTC. Its protein product is CGCIANVGTLGGYTF.

As for this clone: This specimen includes other DNA sequences encoding the same CDR3. As DNA, the CDR3 is TGTGCCAGCAGCTTGGAGGGGAACACCGGGGAGCTGTTTTTT. Amino acids: CASSLEGNTGELFF. The rearrangement links TRBV7-2 to TRBJ2-2; tentative D call: TRBD2 (6 bases). The CDR3 extends over 14 amino acids. With 3 bases removed from V and 1 base from J, the gap between germline ends came to 6 bases. The germline V gene encodes CDR1 SGHTA and CDR2 FQGNSA.

The chain joins TRBV18 to TRBJ2-5; 10 nucleotides match TRBD2. This CDR3 region has 16 residues. CDR1 and CDR2 (germline): KGHSH, LQKENI. V was clipped by 0 bases and J by 4 bases; unmatched bases: 5. CDR3 nucleotide sequence: TGTGCCAGCTCACCACCCAGCGGGGGGGCTCGAGAGACCCAGTACTTC. Translated, it gives CASSPPSGGARETQYF.

The V and J genes are TRBV14 and TRBJ2-3; D not resolved. Trimming pared 1 base from V and 9 bases from J, leaving 8 bases between. This CDR3 comprises 12 residues. The germline V gene encodes CDR1 SGHDN and CDR2 FVKESK. The CDR3 is CASSQGEDTQYF. Written as DNA, the CDR3 is TGTGCCAGCAGCCAAGGGGAAGACACGCAGTATTTT.

The chain employs TRBV30 and TRBJ2-7, with D tentatively TRBD2 (5 bases). CDR1 and CDR2 (germline): GTSNPN, SVGIG (reference sequence). The CDR3 contains 13 residues. V was trimmed by 5 bases and J by 4 bases, leaving 15 bases between them. The CDR3 DNA reads as TGTGCCTGGGCGGGCGAACATAGTTACGAGCAGTACTTC. The encoded protein is CAWAGEHSYEQYF.

Written as DNA, the CDR3 is TGTGCCAGCTCACCACGCGCGGGAGGTCCCCAAGAGACCCAGTACTTC. Translating it yields CASSPRAGGPQETQYF. V is TRBV18 and J is TRBJ2-5; 8 positions match TRBD2. CDR3 size: 16 residues. J was trimmed by 1 base and V by 1 base; bases with no gene match: 5. In germline, CDR1 is KGHSH, CDR2 LQKENI.